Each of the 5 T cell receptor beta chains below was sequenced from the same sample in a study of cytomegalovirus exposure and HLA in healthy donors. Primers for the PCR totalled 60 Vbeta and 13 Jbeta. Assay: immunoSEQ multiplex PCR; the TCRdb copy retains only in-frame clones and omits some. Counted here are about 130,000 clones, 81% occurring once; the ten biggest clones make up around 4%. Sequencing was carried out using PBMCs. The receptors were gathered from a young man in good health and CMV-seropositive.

The CDR3 coding sequence is TGTGCCAGCAAGGGACAGGGGGGAGACAATGAGCAGTTCTTC. Protein product: CASKGQGGDNEQFF. This chain joins TRBV19 and TRBJ2-1; 11 nucleotides match TRBD1. V dropped 9 bases and J dropped 5; count of bases not matched to a gene: 6. Germline values: CDR1 LNHDA, CDR2 SQIVND (reference sequence). The CDR3 sequence is 14 residues long. Looking up the rest from reference TRBV19 and TRBJ2-1 gives the full variable domain: DGGITQSPKYLFRKEGQNVTLSCEQNLNHDAMYWYRQDPGQGLRLIYYSQIVNDFQKGDIAEGYSVSREKKESFPLTVTSAQKNPTAFYLCASKGQGGDNEQFFGPGTRLTVL.

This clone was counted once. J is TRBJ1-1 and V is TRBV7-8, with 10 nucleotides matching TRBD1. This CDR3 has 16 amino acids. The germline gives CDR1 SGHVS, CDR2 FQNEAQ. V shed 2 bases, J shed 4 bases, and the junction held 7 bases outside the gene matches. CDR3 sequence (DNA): TGTGCCAGCAGCTTATCCGAGACAGGGGGCACCACTGAAGCTTTCTTT. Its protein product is CASSLSETGGTTEAFF. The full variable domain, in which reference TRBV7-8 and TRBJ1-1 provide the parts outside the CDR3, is GAGVSQSPRYKVAKRGQDVALRCDPISGHVSLFWYQQALGQGPEFLTYFQNEAQLDKSGLPSDRFFAERPEGSVSTLKIQRTQQEDSAVYLCASSLSETGGTTEAFFGQGTRLTVV.

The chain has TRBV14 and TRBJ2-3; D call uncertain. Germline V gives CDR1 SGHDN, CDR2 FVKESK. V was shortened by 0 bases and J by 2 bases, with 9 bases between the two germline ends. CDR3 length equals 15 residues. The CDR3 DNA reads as TGTGCCAGCAGCCAAGATGCTAGTAACACAGATACGCAGTATTTT. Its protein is CASSQDASNTDTQYF. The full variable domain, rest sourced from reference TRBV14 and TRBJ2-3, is EAGVTQFPSHSVIEKGQTVTLRCDPISGHDNLYWYRRVMGKEIKFLLHFVKESKQDESGMPNNRFLAERTGGTYSTLKVQPAELEDSGVYFCASSQDASNTDTQYFGPGTRLTVL.

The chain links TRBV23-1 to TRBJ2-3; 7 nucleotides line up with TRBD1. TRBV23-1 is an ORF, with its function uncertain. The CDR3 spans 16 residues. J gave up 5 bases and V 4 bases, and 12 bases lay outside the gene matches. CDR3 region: CASSPEGARLRDTQYF. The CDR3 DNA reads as TGCGCCAGCAGTCCTGAGGGGGCGCGGTTGAGAGATACGCAGTATTTT.

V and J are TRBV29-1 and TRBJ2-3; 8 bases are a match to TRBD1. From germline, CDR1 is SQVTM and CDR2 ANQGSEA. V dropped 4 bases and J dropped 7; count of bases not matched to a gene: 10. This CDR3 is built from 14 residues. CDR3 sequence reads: CSVGQGSYFYTQYF. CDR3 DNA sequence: TGCAGCGTTGGACAGGGGAGTTATTTTTATACGCAGTATTTT.